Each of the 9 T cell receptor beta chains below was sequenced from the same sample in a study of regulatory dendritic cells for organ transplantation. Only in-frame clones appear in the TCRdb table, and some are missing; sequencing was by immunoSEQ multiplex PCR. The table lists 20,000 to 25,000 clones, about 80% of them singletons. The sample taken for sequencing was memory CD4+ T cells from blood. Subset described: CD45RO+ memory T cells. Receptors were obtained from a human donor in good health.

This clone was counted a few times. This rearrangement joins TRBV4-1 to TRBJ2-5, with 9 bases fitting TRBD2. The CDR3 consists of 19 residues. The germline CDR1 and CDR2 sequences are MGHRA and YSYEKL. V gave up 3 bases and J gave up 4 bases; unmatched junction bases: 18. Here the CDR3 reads CASSHPSLGGRVGPETQYF. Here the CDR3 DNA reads TGCGCCAGCAGCCATCCTTCGCTGGGCGGGAGGGTCGGTCCAGAGACCCAGTACTTC.

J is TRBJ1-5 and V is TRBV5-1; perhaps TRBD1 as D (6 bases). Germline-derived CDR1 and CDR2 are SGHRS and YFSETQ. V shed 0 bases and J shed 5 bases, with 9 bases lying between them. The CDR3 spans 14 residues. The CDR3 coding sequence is TGCGCCAGCAGCTTGGCAGGGGTTGATCAGCCCCAGCATTTT. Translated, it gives CASSLAGVDQPQHF.

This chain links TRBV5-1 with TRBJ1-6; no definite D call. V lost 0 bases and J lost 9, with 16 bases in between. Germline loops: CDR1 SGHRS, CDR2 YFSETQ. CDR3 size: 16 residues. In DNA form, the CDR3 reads TGCGCCAGCAGCTTGGCCCAGTACGCGCGGGGTTCACCCCTCCACTTT. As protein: CASSLAQYARGSPLHF.

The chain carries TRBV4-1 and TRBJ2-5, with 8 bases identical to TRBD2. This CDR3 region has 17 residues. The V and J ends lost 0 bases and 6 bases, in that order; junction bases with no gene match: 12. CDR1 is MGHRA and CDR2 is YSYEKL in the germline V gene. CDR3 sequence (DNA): TGCGCCAGCAGCCAAGATGGCGCCGGGGGGGCTCTTAAGACCCAGTACTTC. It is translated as CASSQDGAGGALKTQYF.

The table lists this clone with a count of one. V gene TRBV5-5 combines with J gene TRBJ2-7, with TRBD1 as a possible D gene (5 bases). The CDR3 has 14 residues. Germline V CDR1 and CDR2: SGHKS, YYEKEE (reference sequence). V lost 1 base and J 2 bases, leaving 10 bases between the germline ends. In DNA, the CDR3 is TGTGCCAGCAGCTTGTCCAGGGTGCCCTACGAGCAGTACTTC. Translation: CASSLSRVPYEQYF.

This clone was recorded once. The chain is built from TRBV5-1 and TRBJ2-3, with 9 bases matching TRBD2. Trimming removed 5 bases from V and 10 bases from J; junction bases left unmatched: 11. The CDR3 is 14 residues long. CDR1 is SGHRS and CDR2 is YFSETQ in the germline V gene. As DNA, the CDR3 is TGCGCCAGCAGAGATAGCGGGGGCCCTGAGGCGCAGTATTTT. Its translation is CASRDSGGPEAQYF.

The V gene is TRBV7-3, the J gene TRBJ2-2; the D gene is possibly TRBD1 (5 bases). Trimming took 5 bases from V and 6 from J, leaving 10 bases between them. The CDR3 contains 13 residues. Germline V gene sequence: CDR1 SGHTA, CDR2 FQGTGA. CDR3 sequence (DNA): TGTGCCAGCAGCCTAGGGGCCTCCGGGGAGCTGTTTTTT. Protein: CASSLGASGELFF.

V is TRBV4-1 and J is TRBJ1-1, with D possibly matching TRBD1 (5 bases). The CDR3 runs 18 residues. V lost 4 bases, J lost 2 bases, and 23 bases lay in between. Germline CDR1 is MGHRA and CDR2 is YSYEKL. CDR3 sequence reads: CASSRGPRRGGVNTEAFF. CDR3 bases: TGCGCCAGCAGCCGTGGGCCCCGGAGGGGAGGGGTAAACACTGAAGCTTTCTTT.

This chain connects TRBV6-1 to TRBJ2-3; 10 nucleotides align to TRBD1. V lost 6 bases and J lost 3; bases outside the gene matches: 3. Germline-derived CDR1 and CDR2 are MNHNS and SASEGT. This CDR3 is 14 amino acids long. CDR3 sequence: CASRAGQGTDTQYF. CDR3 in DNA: TGTGCCAGCAGAGCGGGACAGGGGACAGATACGCAGTATTTT.